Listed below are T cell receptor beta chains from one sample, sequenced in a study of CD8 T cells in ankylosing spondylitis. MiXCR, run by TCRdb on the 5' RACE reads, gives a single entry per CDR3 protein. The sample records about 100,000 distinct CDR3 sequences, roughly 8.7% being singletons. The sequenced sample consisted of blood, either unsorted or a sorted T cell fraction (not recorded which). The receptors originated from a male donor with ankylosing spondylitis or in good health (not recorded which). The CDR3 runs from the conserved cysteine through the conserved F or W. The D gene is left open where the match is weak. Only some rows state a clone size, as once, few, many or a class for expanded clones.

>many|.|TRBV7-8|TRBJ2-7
CASSLSGRLYYEQYF
TGTGCCAGCAGCTTAAGTGGGCGCCTTTACTACGAGCAGTACTTC
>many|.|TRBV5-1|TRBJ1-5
CASSPEGAYSNQPQHF
TGCGCCAGCAGCCCTGAGGGTGCTTATAGCAATCAGCCCCAGCATTTT
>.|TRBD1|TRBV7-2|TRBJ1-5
CASSGTGDQPQHF
TGTGCCAGCAGCGGGACAGGGGATCAGCCCCAGCATTTT
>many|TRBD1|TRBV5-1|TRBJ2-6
CASSLAGQGIRDVGSGANVLTF
TGCGCCAGCAGCTTGGCGGGACAGGGTATTCGTGATGTCGGTTCTGGGGCCAACGTCCTGACTTTC
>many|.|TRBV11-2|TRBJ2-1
CASSLDLAPGTSQGSYNEQFF
TGTGCCAGCAGCTTAGATCTCGCCCCGGGAACCTCCCAGGGCTCCTACAATGAGCAGTTCTTC
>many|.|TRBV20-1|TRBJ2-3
CSASDSTDTQYF
TGCAGTGCTAGCGACAGCACAGATACGCAGTATTTT
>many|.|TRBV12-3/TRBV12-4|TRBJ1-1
CASREGGHANTEAFF
TGTGCCAGCAGGGAGGGAGGGCATGCCAACACTGAAGCTTTCTTT
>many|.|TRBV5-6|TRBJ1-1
CASSLMKGDTEAFF
TGTGCCAGCAGCTTGATGAAGGGGGACACTGAAGCTTTCTTT
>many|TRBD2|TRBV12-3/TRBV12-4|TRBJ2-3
CASSSSGRVADTQYF
TGTGCCAGCAGCTCTAGCGGGAGAGTGGCAGATACGCAGTATTTT
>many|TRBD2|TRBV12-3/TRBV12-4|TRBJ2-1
CASRPLAGGHNEQFF
TGTGCCAGCAGACCACTAGCGGGAGGGCACAATGAGCAGTTCTTC
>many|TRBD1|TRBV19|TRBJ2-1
CASSIVGGGTGAYNEQFF
TGTGCCAGTAGTATAGTAGGAGGGGGGACAGGGGCCTACAATGAGCAGTTCTTC
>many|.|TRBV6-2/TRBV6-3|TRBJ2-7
CASRTTVGGGGYQQYF
TGTGCCAGCAGGACGACAGTGGGTGGAGGGGGCTACCAGCAGTACTTC
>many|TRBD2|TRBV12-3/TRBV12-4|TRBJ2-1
CASRSGTSGRFSYNEQFF
TGTGCCAGCAGAAGCGGGACTAGCGGGAGATTCTCCTACAATGAGCAGTTCTTC
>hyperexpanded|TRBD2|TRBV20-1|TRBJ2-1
CSGGLGGRQNEQFF
TGCAGTGGGGGTTTGGGCGGGAGGCAGAATGAGCAGTTCTTC
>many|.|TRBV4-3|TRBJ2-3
CASSQVGMGTDTQYF
TGCGCCAGCAGCCAAGTTGGGATGGGAACAGATACGCAGTATTTT
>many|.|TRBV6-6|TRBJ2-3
CASSYLGPDTQYF
TGTGCCAGCAGTTACTTAGGACCAGATACGCAGTATTTT
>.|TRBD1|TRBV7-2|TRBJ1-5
CASSLGGTGDFEPQHF
TGTGCCAGCAGCTTAGGTGGGACAGGTGATTTCGAGCCCCAGCATTTT
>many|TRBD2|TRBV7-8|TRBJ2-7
CASSELAGNLDEQYF
TGTGCCAGCAGCGAACTAGCGGGGAATCTTGACGAGCAGTACTTC
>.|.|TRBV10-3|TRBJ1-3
CAISDQGRMPGNTIYF
TGTGCCATCAGTGACCAGGGGAGGATGCCTGGAAACACCATATATTTT
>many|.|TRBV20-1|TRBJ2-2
CSARDLRKHTGELFF
TGCAGTGCGCGGGACCTCCGGAAACACACCGGGGAGCTGTTTTTT
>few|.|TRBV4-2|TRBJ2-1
CASSQESSYNEQFF
TGTGCCAGCAGCCAAGAAAGCTCCTACAATGAGCAGTTCTTC
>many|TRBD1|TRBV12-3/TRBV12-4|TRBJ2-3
CASSPGQGGPTDTQYF
TGTGCCAGCAGTCCCGGACAGGGAGGCCCGACAGATACGCAGTATTTT
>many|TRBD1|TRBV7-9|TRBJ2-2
CASSPEGTGARTGELFF
TGTGCCAGCAGCCCCGAGGGGACAGGGGCGAGAACCGGGGAGCTGTTTTTT
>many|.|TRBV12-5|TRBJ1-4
CASGPNSSREKLFF
TGTGCTAGTGGTCCGAATAGCAGTCGAGAAAAACTGTTTTTT
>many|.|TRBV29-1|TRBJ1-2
CSVGVAYGYTF
TGCAGCGTTGGGGTAGCCTATGGCTACACCTTC
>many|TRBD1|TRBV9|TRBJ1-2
CASSDRPGQGALGYTF
TGTGCCAGCAGCGACCGTCCGGGACAGGGGGCTTTAGGCTACACCTTC
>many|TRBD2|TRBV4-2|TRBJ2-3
CASSQDGTGGTQYF
TGTGCCAGCAGCCAAGATGGAACCGGGGGGACGCAGTATTTT
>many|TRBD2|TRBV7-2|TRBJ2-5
CASSFDLAGAGETQYF
TGTGCCAGCAGCTTCGACCTAGCGGGAGCGGGGGAGACCCAGTACTTC
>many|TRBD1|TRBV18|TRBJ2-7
CASSPGAGGPYEQYF
TGTGCCAGCTCACCAGGGGCAGGGGGCCCCTACGAGCAGTACTTC
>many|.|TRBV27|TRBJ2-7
CASSSNPGPEQYF
TGTGCCAGCAGTTCAAACCCCGGACCCGAGCAGTACTTC
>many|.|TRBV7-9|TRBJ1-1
CASSLGRGSTEAFF
TGTGCCAGCAGCTTAGGACGGGGGTCCACTGAAGCTTTCTTT